Listed below are T cell receptor beta chains from one sample, sequenced in a study of sequential checkpoint blockade in melanoma. Profiled with immunoSEQ multiplex PCR; TCRdb holds only in-frame clones, not every one. The table includes some 2,900 clones, about three fifths detected once. Here the sequenced sample was CD8+ T cells sorted from blood (inferred from file names), taken from a patient given nivolumab and ipilimumab in sequence. All receptors derive from a human donor with melanoma. CDR3s include the opening cysteine and the closing phenylalanine or tryptophan. D genes are given only for firm matches. The size entry is marked missing in some rows and otherwise reads once, few, many or a size class.

CASSYSRVPATDTQYF	TGTGCCAGCAGTTACTCGAGGGTCCCGGCCACAGATACGCAGTATTTT	NA	NA	TRBV6-6	TRBJ2-3	16
CASSSIAGGTYNEQFF	TGCGCCAGCAGCTCTATAGCGGGAGGCACCTACAATGAGCAGTTCTTC	TRBD2	NA	TRBV4-1	TRBJ2-1	16
CASSLGLAGLNEQFF	TGTGCCAGCAGCCTAGGACTAGCGGGGCTAAATGAGCAGTTCTTC	TRBD2	few	TRBV27	TRBJ2-1	15
CASSAADRSRYGYTF	TGTGCCAGTAGCGCGGCGGACAGGTCGAGGTATGGCTACACCTTC	TRBD1	NA	TRBV19	TRBJ1-2	15
CASSWDRAQPQHF	TGTGCCAGCAGTTGGGACAGGGCTCAGCCCCAGCATTTT	TRBD1	NA	TRBV6-5	TRBJ1-5	13
CASSGSPGLAGGDTGELFF	TGTGCCAGCAGCGGGTCTCCGGGACTAGCGGGAGGCGACACCGGGGAGCTGTTTTTT	TRBD2	NA	TRBV5-6	TRBJ2-2	19
CASSTPGQRNTEAFF	TGTGCCAGTAGTACCCCCGGACAACGGAACACTGAAGCTTTCTTT	NA	few	TRBV19	TRBJ1-1	15
CASSIETGVTQYF	TGTGCCAGTAGTATAGAGACAGGCGTCACCCAGTACTTC	NA	once	TRBV19	TRBJ2-5	13
CASSPETSGGVGQFF	TGCGCCAGCAGCCCGGAGACTAGCGGGGGGGTGGGGCAGTTCTTC	TRBD2	NA	TRBV4-1	TRBJ2-1	15
CASSQAGTGGEQYF	TGTGCCAGCAGCCAAGCCGGGACAGGGGGCGAGCAGTACTTC	TRBD1	medium-sized	TRBV27	TRBJ2-7	14
CASNFRDGGEAFF	TGTGCCAGCAATTTCCGGGATGGAGGAGAAGCTTTCTTT	NA	few	TRBV27	TRBJ1-1	13
CASSLTGISYEQYF	TGTGCCAGCAGTTTGACAGGGATATCCTACGAGCAGTACTTC	TRBD1	NA	TRBV27	TRBJ2-7	14
CASSDIDRARNSNEKLFF	TGTGCCAGCAGCGACATTGACAGGGCTAGGAACTCTAATGAAAAACTGTTTTTT	TRBD1	medium-sized	TRBV9	TRBJ1-4	18
CASSPLPLRETQYF	TGTGCCAGCAGTCCCCTCCCCCTCCGAGAGACCCAGTACTTC	NA	NA	TRBV27	TRBJ2-5	14
CASSTNRGLTEAFF	TGTGCCAGTAGTACGAACAGGGGGCTCACTGAAGCTTTCTTT	TRBD1	NA	TRBV19	TRBJ1-1	14
CASSNKGQGNFYGYTF	TGTGCCAGCAGCAATAAAGGACAGGGAAACTTCTATGGCTACACCTTC	TRBD1	few	TRBV9	TRBJ1-2	16
CASRGGEAFF	TGTGCCAGCAGAGGGGGTGAAGCTTTCTTT	NA	NA	TRBV6-5	TRBJ1-1	10
CASMGLAGHNEQFF	TGTGCCAGCATGGGACTAGCGGGGCACAATGAGCAGTTCTTC	TRBD2	NA	TRBV2	TRBJ2-1	14
CASSVGRYQETQYF	TGTGCCAGCAGCGTAGGCAGGTACCAAGAGACCCAGTACTTC	NA	few	TRBV9	TRBJ2-5	14
CASSLGGEQYF	TGTGCCTCATCCCTAGGTGGAGAGCAGTACTTC	NA	NA	TRBV9	TRBJ2-7	11
CASSIGTYRNTGELFF	TGTGCCAGTAGTATCGGGACTTACCGGAACACCGGGGAGCTGTTTTTT	NA	NA	TRBV19	TRBJ2-2	16
CASRYRDTYEQYF	TGTGCCAGCAGATACCGGGACACCTACGAGCAGTACTTC	NA	NA	TRBV5-6	TRBJ2-7	13
CASSVGSGSGYNEQFF	TGTGCCAGCAGCGTAGGGAGCGGGAGTGGCTACAATGAGCAGTTCTTC	TRBD2	medium-sized	TRBV9	TRBJ2-1	16
CASSHPVESGADTYEQYF	TGTGCCAGCAGCCACCCGGTCGAGAGTGGAGCTGATACCTACGAGCAGTACTTC	NA	medium-sized	TRBV11-3	TRBJ2-7	18
CAISESGGRGTDTQYF	TGTGCCATCAGTGAGTCGGGGGGGAGGGGCACAGATACGCAGTATTTT	TRBD2	NA	TRBV10-3	TRBJ2-3	16
CASSGDRGTGDYGYTF	TGTGCCAGCTCCGGGGACCGAGGGACGGGAGACTATGGCTACACCTTC	NA	NA	TRBV19	TRBJ1-2	16
CASSVLAGGITDTQYF	TGTGCCAGCAGCGTACTAGCGGGAGGTATTACAGATACGCAGTATTTT	TRBD2	few	TRBV7-3	TRBJ2-3	16
CASRQEQGYVRNEQFF	TGCGCCAGCAGACAAGAACAGGGTTACGTGAGGAATGAGCAGTTCTTC	NA	NA	TRBV4-1	TRBJ2-1	16
CASTPEGYTDTQYF	TGTGCCAGCACCCCAGAGGGCTACACAGATACGCAGTATTTT	NA	few	TRBV6-5	TRBJ2-3	14
CASSQDPHLAGGAYEQYF	TGCGCCAGCAGCCAAGATCCTCACCTAGCGGGAGGTGCCTACGAGCAGTACTTC	TRBD2	NA	TRBV4-1	TRBJ2-7	18
CASSALSGPYNEQFF	TGTGCCAGTAGTGCCCTTAGCGGGCCCTACAATGAGCAGTTCTTC	TRBD2	NA	TRBV19	TRBJ2-1	15
CSVEEGTGKETQYF	TGCAGCGTTGAAGAAGGGACAGGGAAAGAGACCCAGTACTTC	TRBD1	once	TRBV29-1	TRBJ2-5	14
CASRKTSGRGNEQFF	TGTGCCAGCAGAAAGACTAGCGGGAGAGGAAATGAGCAGTTCTTC	TRBD2	NA	TRBV2	TRBJ2-1	15
CASSTQGGGYEQYF	TGTGCCAGCAGTACACAAGGGGGCGGCTACGAGCAGTACTTC	TRBD1	medium-sized	TRBV9	TRBJ2-7	14
CASSLGVDRRNSPLHF	TGTGCCAGCAGCTTAGGGGTTGACAGGAGGAATTCACCCCTCCACTTT	NA	NA	TRBV7-8	TRBJ1-6	16
CASSFLVWDTQYF	TGTGCCAGCAGCTTTTTAGTTTGGGATACGCAGTATTTT	NA	NA	TRBV11-2	TRBJ2-3	13
CSVYLIAGGLNEQFF	TGCAGCGTTTATCTCATAGCGGGAGGGCTTAACGAGCAGTTCTTC	TRBD2	NA	TRBV29-1	TRBJ2-1	15
CASSLASGRTHEQYF	TGTGCCAGCAGTTTAGCTAGCGGGAGGACTCACGAGCAGTACTTC	TRBD2	NA	TRBV28	TRBJ2-7	15
CSVATGQAGNTIYF	TGCAGCGTTGCCACAGGGCAAGCTGGAAACACCATATATTTT	NA	NA	TRBV29-1	TRBJ1-3	14
CASSRRGGREPQHF	TGTGCCAGCAGCCGGAGAGGGGGCCGGGAGCCCCAGCATTTT	TRBD1	NA	TRBV9	TRBJ1-5	14
CASSPGTAGEQFF	TGTGCCAGCAGCCCCGGGACAGCTGGTGAGCAGTTCTTC	TRBD1	NA	TRBV7-3	TRBJ2-1	13
CASSSLAMSSYNEQFF	TGTGCCAGCAGTTCACTAGCCATGAGCTCCTACAATGAGCAGTTCTTC	NA	NA	TRBV27	TRBJ2-1	16
CASSQEGSGVSGANVLTF	TGTGCCAGCAGCCAAGAGGGGTCGGGGGTCTCTGGGGCCAACGTCCTGACTTTC	NA	NA	TRBV14	TRBJ2-6	18
CASSIDSTYGYTF	TGTGCCAGTAGTATCGACAGTACCTATGGCTACACCTTC	NA	medium-sized	TRBV19	TRBJ1-2	13
CASSLGGLAYEQYF	TGTGCCAGCAGCTTGGGAGGTTTAGCCTACGAGCAGTACTTC	NA	NA	TRBV7-2	TRBJ2-7	14
CAWTQGEWETQYF	TGTGCCTGGACCCAGGGCGAATGGGAGACCCAGTACTTC	NA	NA	TRBV30	TRBJ2-5	13